This TCR beta chain is drawn from a study of post-analysis software for immune sequencing data. Whole-study findings and limits: Controls showed lower frequencies than patients for a handful of TRBV segments, and TRBV5-6, TRBV5-1 and TRBV20-1 were among these. Batch-mates among the samples co-clustered strongly by F measure. Comparison with controls showed significantly lower normalized Chao1 diversity in multiple sclerosis patients.

The germline V gene has CDR1 SGHVS and CDR2 FNYEAQ. The CDR3 length is 17 residues. J gave up 0 bases and V 2 bases, and 7 bases lay outside the gene matches. Unique molecular identifiers had been added to the TCR beta cDNA libraries. Using its own MiXCR run on the PCR reads, TCRdb lists one record per CDR3 protein. The repertoire holds some 240,000 distinct CDR3 sequences, with 36% as singletons. Details on this clonotype: The antigen remains unidentified.

The receptor comes from a girl aged 10 to 17 with multiple sclerosis. The chain couples TRBV7-6 to TRBJ2-1, with TRBD1 matching over 7 bases. Sequencing input: blood. The CDR3 bases are TGTGCCAGCAGCTTAAAAGGGGGCCCCAGCTCCTACAATGAGCAGTTCTTC. Protein: CASSLKGGPSSYNEQFF. The full variable domain, rest sourced from reference TRBV7-6 and TRBJ2-1, is GAGVSQSPRYKVTKRGQDVALRCDPISGHVSLYWYRQALGQGPEFLTYFNYEAQQDKSGLPNDRFSAERPEGSISTLTIQRTEQRDSAMYRCASSLKGGPSSYNEQFFGPGTRLTVL.